This entry describes one TCR beta chain. This CDR3 contains 15 residues. Germline V gene sequence: CDR1 MNHEY, CDR2 SVGAGI. Between the trimmed V and J ends, which lost 7 bases and 3 bases, there was a span of 19 bases. The data were obtained in a study of T cell responses to AZD1222 COVID-19 vaccine. This table comes from immunoSEQ multiplex PCR, and its TCRdb copy is limited to in-frame clones, with some not included. The table records around 160,000 clones, about 93% of them present only once. This sample comprised peripheral blood, obtained on day 0 of AZD1222 vaccination. This chain uses TRBV6-5 with TRBJ2-7; unclear D gene. This receptor was obtained from an adult in good health. This CDR3 reads CASNLETFRLYEQYF. The CDR3 region has the DNA TGTGCCAGCAATTTGGAGACATTCCGTCTCTACGAGCAGTACTTC.